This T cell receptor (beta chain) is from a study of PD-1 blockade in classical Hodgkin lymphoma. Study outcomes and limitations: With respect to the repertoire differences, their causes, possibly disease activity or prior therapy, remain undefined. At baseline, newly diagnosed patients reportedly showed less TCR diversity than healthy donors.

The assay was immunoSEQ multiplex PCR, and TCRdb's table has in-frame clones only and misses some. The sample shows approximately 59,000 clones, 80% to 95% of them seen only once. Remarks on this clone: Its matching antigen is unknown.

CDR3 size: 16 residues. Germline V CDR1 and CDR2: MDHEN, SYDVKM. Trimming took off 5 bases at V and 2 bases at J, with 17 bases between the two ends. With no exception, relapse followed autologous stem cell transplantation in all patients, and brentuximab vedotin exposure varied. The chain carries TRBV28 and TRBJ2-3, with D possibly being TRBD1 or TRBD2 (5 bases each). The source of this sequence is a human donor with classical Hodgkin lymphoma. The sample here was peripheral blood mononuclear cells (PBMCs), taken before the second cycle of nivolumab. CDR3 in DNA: TGTGCCAGCAGTCCCTGGGACGGCTCTCTCACAGATACGCAGTATTTT. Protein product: CASSPWDGSLTDTQYF.